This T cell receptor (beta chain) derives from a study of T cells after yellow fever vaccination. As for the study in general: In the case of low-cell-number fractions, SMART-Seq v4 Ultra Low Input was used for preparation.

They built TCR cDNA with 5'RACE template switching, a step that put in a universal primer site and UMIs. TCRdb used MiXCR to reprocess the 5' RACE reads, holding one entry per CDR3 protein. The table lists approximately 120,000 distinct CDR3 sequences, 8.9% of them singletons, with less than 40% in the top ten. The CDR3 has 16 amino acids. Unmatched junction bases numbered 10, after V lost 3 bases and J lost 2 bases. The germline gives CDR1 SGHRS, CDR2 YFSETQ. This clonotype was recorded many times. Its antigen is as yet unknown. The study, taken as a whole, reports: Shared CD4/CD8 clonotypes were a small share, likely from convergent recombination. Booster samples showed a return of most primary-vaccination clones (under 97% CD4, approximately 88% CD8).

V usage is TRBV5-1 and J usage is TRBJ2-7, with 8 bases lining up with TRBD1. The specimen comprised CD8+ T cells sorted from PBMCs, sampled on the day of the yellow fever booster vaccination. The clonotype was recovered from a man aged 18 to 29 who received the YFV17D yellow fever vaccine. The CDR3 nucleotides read TGCGCCAGCAGCTGCGAGGACAGGGTACTAACCTACGAGCAGTACGTC. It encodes CASSCEDRVLTYEQYV.